The 28 T cell receptor beta chains below come from one sample, sequenced in a study of T cells after somatic rescue of genetic block. TCRdb keeps only in-frame clones here, not all; method: immunoSEQ multiplex PCR. This table has under 150,000 clones, 75% to 95% appearing once. What was sequenced was peripheral blood mononuclear cells (PBMCs). The origin of the receptors is a young woman.

The V and J genes are TRBV7-3 and TRBJ2-1, with 15 positions matching TRBD2. CDR1 and CDR2 (germline): SGHTA, FQGTGA. Trimming took 5 bases from V and 9 from J; bases not matched to a gene: 11. This CDR3 is 17 amino acids long. This chain's CDR3 is CASSAHSGTSGGSEQFF. CDR3 DNA sequence: TGTGCCAGCAGCGCGCACTCCGGGACTAGCGGGGGGAGTGAGCAGTTCTTC.

This rearrangement joins TRBV27 to TRBJ2-7; 9 bases are shared with TRBD1. The length of the CDR3 is 13 residues. Germline CDR1 and CDR2: MNHEY and SMNVEV (reference sequence). V lost 5 bases to trimming and J lost 4 bases; unmatched junction nucleotides: 3. CDR3 nucleotides: TGTGCCAGCAGTCACAGGGGGCCTTACGAGCAGTACTTC. Amino acids: CASSHRGPYEQYF.

The chain uses TRBV7-3 and TRBJ2-1; 9 bases are shared with TRBD2. J gave up 0 bases and V 4 bases, and 7 bases lay outside the gene matches. The CDR3 is 17 residues long. Germline V gene lookup returns CDR1 SGHTA and CDR2 FQGTGA. The DNA of the CDR3 is TGTGCCAGCAGCTCCGAAATTAGCGGGAGCTCCTACAATGAGCAGTTCTTC. The encoded protein is CASSSEISGSSYNEQFF.

For this clone: Other DNA sequences in this specimen translate into the identical CDR3. The chain uses TRBV9 and TRBJ2-3; D unresolved. Germline CDR1 is SGDLS and CDR2 is YYNGEE. The CDR3 loop spans 12 amino acids. V shed 1 base and J shed 4 bases, with 4 bases lying between them. The CDR3 sequence: CASSVRSDTQYF. CDR3 DNA: TGTGCCAGCAGCGTACGCTCAGATACGCAGTATTTT.

The chain combines TRBV30 with TRBJ2-3; D may be TRBD2 (6 bases). CDR1 and CDR2 from the germline V gene are GTSNPN and SVGIG (reference sequence). This CDR3 has 14 amino acids. V was cut by 0 bases and J by 1 base, with 8 bases left in between. CDR3 bases: TGTGCCTGGAGTGTACTAGCAGGCACAGATACGCAGTATTTT. Translation gives CAWSVLAGTDTQYF. Looking up the rest from reference TRBV30 and TRBJ2-3 gives the full variable domain: SQTIHQWPATLVQPVGSPLSLECTVEGTSNPNLYWYRQAAGRGLQLLFYSVGIGQISSEVPQNLSASRPQDRQFILSSKKLLLSDSGFYLCAWSVLAGTDTQYFGPGTRLTVL.

The rearrangement links TRBV9 to TRBJ2-7, with D possibly being TRBD1 or TRBD2 (6 bases each). This CDR3 is 15 amino acids long. Germline V gene data show CDR1 as SGDLS and CDR2 as YYNGEE. V lost 4 bases to trimming and J lost 5 bases, with 19 bases between them. CDR3 region: CASSTSGAQKDEQYF. CDR3 in DNA: TGTGCCAGCAGCACGTCGGGGGCGCAGAAGGACGAGCAGTACTTC.

The chain has TRBV19 and TRBJ2-2, with D possibly being TRBD1 (5 bases). The length of the CDR3 is 13 residues. V was cut by 10 bases and J by 7 bases, with 16 bases left in between. Germline-derived CDR1 and CDR2 are LNHDA and SQIVND (reference sequence). DNA of the CDR3: TGTGCCACAACCAGGGAAATCGGCGGGGAGCTGTTTTTT. Residues: CATTREIGGELFF. The whole variable domain, filled in from reference TRBV19 and TRBJ2-2, reads DGGITQSPKYLFRKEGQNVTLSCEQNLNHDAMYWYRQDPGQGLRLIYYSQIVNDFQKGDIAEGYSVSREKKESFPLTVTSAQKNPTAFYLCATTREIGGELFFGEGSRLTVL.

The chain has TRBV5-4 and TRBJ2-1; D is undetermined. CDR3 length: 9 residues. The ends were cut back, 9 bases at V and 5 bases at J, with 3 bases in the middle. The V gene's germline CDR1 is SGHNT and CDR2 YYREEE (reference sequence). CDR3 nucleotide sequence: TGTGCCATGGACAATGAGCAGTTCTTC. Its protein is CAMDNEQFF.

The gene calls are TRBV27 and TRBJ1-1; no reliable D call. Germline-derived CDR1 and CDR2 are MNHEY and SMNVEV (reference sequence). This CDR3 contains 13 residues. Between the trimmed V and J ends, which lost 1 base and 0 bases, there was a span of 3 bases. The CDR3 nucleotides are TGTGCCAGCAGTTTATTCCTGAACACTGAAGCTTTCTTT. As protein: CASSLFLNTEAFF.

This rearrangement joins TRBV27 to TRBJ2-1, with 7 bases fitting TRBD1. In germline, CDR1 is MNHEY, CDR2 SMNVEV (reference sequence). The CDR3 sequence is 16 residues long. V was clipped by 2 bases and J by 4 bases; unmatched bases: 8. The CDR3: CASSLQAGGWYNEQFF. CDR3 DNA: TGTGCCAGCAGTTTACAGGCAGGGGGTTGGTACAATGAGCAGTTCTTC.

V usage is TRBV13 and J usage is TRBJ1-2; D perhaps matches TRBD1 (5 bases). The CDR3 is 16 residues long. Germline V gene lookup returns CDR1 PRHDT and CDR2 FYEKMQ (reference sequence). V lost 0 bases and J lost 0, with 11 bases in between. As DNA, the CDR3 is TGTGCCAGCAGCTTAGGGACAGCGCCGACTAACTATGGCTACACCTTC. Residues: CASSLGTAPTNYGYTF.

V is TRBV7-2 and J is TRBJ1-5, with D unclear. This CDR3 spans 13 amino acids. The V gene's germline CDR1 is SGHTA and CDR2 FQGNSA. Trimming pared 0 bases from V and 9 bases from J, leaving 9 bases between. CDR3 protein: CASSLARGRPQHF. For the CDR3, the DNA is TGTGCCAGCAGCTTAGCGCGAGGAAGGCCCCAGCATTTT.

This clone appeared a few times. The rearrangement uses TRBV19 and TRBJ1-1; no clear D gene. Germline V gene lookup returns CDR1 LNHDA and CDR2 SQIVND (reference sequence). The length of the CDR3 is 12 residues. V lost 6 bases and J lost 1, with 6 bases in between. CDR3 sequence reads: CASSPRNTEAFF. The CDR3 DNA is TGTGCCAGTAGCCCCCGGAACACTGAAGCTTTCTTT.

The chain carries TRBV7-2 and TRBJ2-3; TRBD2 might be the D (7 bases). Germline CDR1 SGHTA, CDR2 FQGNSA. Between the trimmed V and J ends, which lost 6 bases and 2 bases, there was a span of 12 bases. CDR3 size: 14 residues. CDR3 nucleotide sequence: TGTGCCAGCAGGGCCGGGGGGCTCACAGATACGCAGTATTTT. It is translated as CASRAGGLTDTQYF.

This clone was seen just once. This chain joins TRBV2 and TRBJ2-3, with unresolved D. V gave up 0 bases and J gave up 2 bases, with 6 bases separating them. The CDR3 has 14 residues. Per germline, CDR1 SNHLY and CDR2 FYNNEI. CDR3 sequence reads: CASSEAGLTDTQYF. CDR3 DNA sequence: TGTGCCAGCAGTGAAGCGGGCCTCACAGATACGCAGTATTTT.

The chain uses TRBV19 and TRBJ1-5; D is uncertain. Germline V gene lookup returns CDR1 LNHDA and CDR2 SQIVND (reference sequence). The CDR3 runs 13 residues. The V and J ends lost 3 bases and 4 bases respectively, with 7 bases between them. CDR3 loop: CASSIQRNQPQHF. CDR3 sequence (DNA): TGTGCCAGTAGTATCCAGAGAAATCAGCCCCAGCATTTT.

The genes are TRBV5-3 and TRBJ1-2; tentative D call: TRBD1 (5 bases). TRBV5-3 is an open reading frame whose function is uncertain. Trimming cost V 8 bases and J 3 bases, with 8 bases left between them. This CDR3 has 11 residues. Written as DNA, the CDR3 is TGTGCCAGGCCGGGGGACTATGGCTACACCTTC. Protein: CARPGDYGYTF.

The rearrangement uses TRBV29-1 and TRBJ2-3; 7 nucleotides line up with TRBD1. Germline V gives CDR1 SQVTM, CDR2 ANQGSEA. Trimming took 3 bases from V and 5 from J; bases not matched to a gene: 2. The CDR3 loop spans 12 amino acids. CDR3 sequence reads: CSVDQGVDTQYF. The CDR3 DNA reads TGCAGCGTTGACCAGGGGGTAGATACGCAGTATTTT.

The J gene is TRBJ1-4, the V gene TRBV9, with D perhaps TRBD1 (6 bases). CDR3 size: 14 residues. Per germline, CDR1 SGDLS and CDR2 YYNGEE. V lost 0 bases and J 5 bases, leaving 8 bases between the germline ends. CDR3 nucleotide sequence: TGTGCCAGCAGCGTAGCAGGGGACAATGAAAAACTGTTTTTT. Translation: CASSVAGDNEKLFF.

This clone was detected only once. The rearrangement links TRBV7-6 to TRBJ2-2; D is possibly TRBD1 (5 bases). The germline CDR1 and CDR2 sequences are SGHVS and FNYEAQ. The CDR3 extends over 17 amino acids. Between the trimmed V and J ends, which lost 1 base and 1 base, there was a span of 13 bases. CDR3 amino acids: CASSLGVGQGNTGELFF. CDR3 in DNA: TGTGCCAGCAGCTTAGGGGTCGGGCAGGGGAACACCGGGGAGCTGTTTTTT.

The rearrangement joins TRBV5-6 to TRBJ2-7; possibly TRBD1 for D (6 bases). The CDR3 has 16 amino acids. From germline, CDR1 is SGHDT and CDR2 YYEEEE. Trimming left V 0 bases short and J 0 bases short, with 13 bases between. This CDR3 is CASSLEEQGLSYEQYF. The CDR3 nucleotides read TGTGCCAGCAGCTTGGAGGAACAGGGCCTCTCCTACGAGCAGTACTTC.

The chain employs TRBV14 and TRBJ1-2; D may be TRBD1 (5 bases). This CDR3 has 15 residues. Germline V CDR1 and CDR2: SGHDN, FVKESK. The V end lost 4 bases, the J end lost 5 bases, and 17 bases lay between the germline ends. CDR3 protein: CASSLGSTVYYGYTF. The CDR3 DNA reads as TGTGCCAGCAGCCTAGGCTCGACAGTTTATTATGGCTACACCTTC. Drawing the rest from reference TRBV14 and TRBJ1-2, the complete variable domain is EAGVTQFPSHSVIEKGQTVTLRCDPISGHDNLYWYRRVMGKEIKFLLHFVKESKQDESGMPNNRFLAERTGGTYSTLKVQPAELEDSGVYFCASSLGSTVYYGYTFGSGTRLTVV.

V and J are TRBV11-3 and TRBJ2-7; a possible D gene is TRBD2 (5 bases). CDR1 and CDR2 from the germline V gene are SGHNT and YENEEA. The CDR3 contains 15 residues. V was shortened by 3 bases and J by 1 base, with 13 bases between the two germline ends. The CDR3 coding sequence is TGTGCCAGCAGCTTTACCGTTGACTATTCCTACGAGCAGTACTTC. Its protein is CASSFTVDYSYEQYF.

The chain couples TRBV4-2 to TRBJ1-5; D is unclear. There are 16 residues in the CDR3. V lost 3 bases, J lost 2 bases, and 14 bases lay in between. Germline CDR1 is LGHNA and CDR2 is YNFKEQ. The CDR3, as DNA: TGTGCCAGCAGCCACCGAGACAATTATGGCAATCAGCCCCAGCATTTT. Its translation: CASSHRDNYGNQPQHF.

This clone has a single count. The genes are TRBV5-1 and TRBJ1-1; D is possibly TRBD1 (5 bases). Trimming removed 0 bases from V and 3 bases from J, with 12 bases in between. This CDR3 contains 15 residues. Per germline, CDR1 SGHRS and CDR2 YFSETQ. CDR3 bases: TGCGCCAGCAGCTTGGCGGCAGGAGGGGACACTGAAGCTTTCTTT. Translation gives CASSLAAGGDTEAFF.

This chain joins TRBV5-1 and TRBJ1-1; D not certain. V lost 0 bases, J lost 9 bases, and 15 bases lay in between. From germline, CDR1 is SGHRS and CDR2 YFSETQ. This CDR3 has 14 amino acids. The CDR3 DNA follows: TGCGCCAGCAGCTTGGGAGGCTCCGGGCACAAAGCTTTCTTT. This codes for CASSLGGSGHKAFF.

V gene TRBV6-1 combines with J gene TRBJ1-2, with TRBD1 as a possible D gene (5 bases). V lost 9 bases and J 2 bases, leaving 19 bases between the germline ends. The germline V gene has CDR1 MNHNS and CDR2 SASEGT. The CDR3 spans 15 residues. The CDR3: CARFSTEGINYGYTF. As DNA, the CDR3 is TGTGCCAGGTTTTCGACAGAAGGAATAAACTATGGCTACACCTTC.

The chain recombines TRBV5-4 with TRBJ2-7, with D unclear. The germline V and J ends were trimmed by 4 bases and 0 bases, with 11 bases remaining between them. The CDR3 extends over 14 amino acids. Germline V gene lookup returns CDR1 SGHNT and CDR2 YYREEE (reference sequence). The CDR3 here is CASSLGPNSYEQYF. The CDR3 region has the DNA TGTGCCAGCAGCCTAGGACCCAACTCCTACGAGCAGTACTTC.